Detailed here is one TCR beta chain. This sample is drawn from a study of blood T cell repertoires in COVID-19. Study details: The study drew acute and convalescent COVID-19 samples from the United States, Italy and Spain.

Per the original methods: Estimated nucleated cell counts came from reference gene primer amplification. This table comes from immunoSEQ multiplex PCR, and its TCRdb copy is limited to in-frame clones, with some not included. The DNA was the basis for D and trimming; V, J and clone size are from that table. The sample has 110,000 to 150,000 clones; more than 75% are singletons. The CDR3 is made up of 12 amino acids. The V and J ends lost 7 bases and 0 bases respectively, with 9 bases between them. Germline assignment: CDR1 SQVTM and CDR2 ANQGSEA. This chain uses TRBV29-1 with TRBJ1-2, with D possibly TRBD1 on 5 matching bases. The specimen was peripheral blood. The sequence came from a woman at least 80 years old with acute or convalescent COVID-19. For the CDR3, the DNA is TGCAGCGGGCGGGGCGCTAACTATGGCTACACCTTC. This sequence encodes CSGRGANYGYTF.